The 6 T cell receptor beta chains presented below share a single source sample, sequenced in a study of cytomegalovirus exposure and HLA in healthy donors. Amplification used 60 Vbeta primers and 13 Jbeta primers. This table comes from immunoSEQ multiplex PCR, and its TCRdb copy is limited to in-frame clones, with some not included. This sample has approximately 190,000 clones, with 75% to 90% found just once. Source material: PBMCs. The receptors were gathered from a man younger than 45 in good health and CMV-seronegative.

The chain joins TRBV11-2 to TRBJ1-6, with D hard to call. Trimming removed 7 bases at V and 14 bases at J, with 15 bases between. The germline V gene encodes CDR1 SGHAT and CDR2 FQNNGV. The CDR3 totals 12 residues. This CDR3 is CASNPQYGALHF. CDR3 nucleotide sequence: TGTGCCAGCAACCCACAATACGGGGCCCTCCACTTT. The full variable domain, with the rest looked up from reference TRBV11-2 and TRBJ1-6, is EAGVAQSPRYKIIEKRQSVAFWCNPISGHATLYWYQQILGQGPKLLIQFQNNGVVDDSQLPKDRFSAERLKGVDSTLKIQPAKLEDSAVYLCASNPQYGALHFGNGTRLTVT.

The chain has TRBV6-5 and TRBJ1-1, with 8 bases aligning to TRBD1. After removal of 6 bases from V and 1 base from J, the junction contained 7 bases not matched to a gene. The germline CDR1 and CDR2 sequences are MNHEY and SVGAGI. This CDR3 comprises 15 residues. This CDR3 reads CASRSPGTGNTEAFF. The CDR3 bases are TGTGCCAGCAGATCCCCCGGGACAGGGAACACTGAAGCTTTCTTT.

There are a few counts of this clone. The chain has TRBV5-1 and TRBJ2-5, with TRBD2 matching 7 bases. Germline lookup yields CDR1 SGHRS and CDR2 YFSETQ. The CDR3 is 17 amino acids. The trim removed 4 bases at V and 0 bases at J, leaving 12 bases unmatched. The CDR3 nucleotides are TGCGCCAGCAGCCGTGGGGGGGGAGGAGGGTACCAAGAGACCCAGTACTTC. This translates into CASSRGGGGGYQETQYF.

This rearrangement joins TRBV14 to TRBJ2-5; 15 bases agree with TRBD2. Germline CDR1 is SGHDN and CDR2 is FVKESK. The CDR3 runs 15 residues. V gave up 6 bases and J gave up 5 bases; unmatched junction bases: 4. CDR3 sequence reads: CASSWTSGGAETQYF. CDR3 in DNA: TGTGCCAGCAGTTGGACTAGCGGGGGGGCCGAGACCCAGTACTTC.

The chain links TRBV6-5 to TRBJ1-3; perhaps TRBD1 as D (6 bases). This CDR3 is 13 amino acids long. Trimming took off 8 bases at V and 2 bases at J, with 10 bases between the two ends. The germline gives CDR1 MNHEY, CDR2 SVGAGI. CDR3 coding DNA: TGTGCCAGCGGCGGGGGCCCTGGAAACACCATATATTTT. Its protein product is CASGGGPGNTIYF.

This rearrangement joins TRBV18 to TRBJ2-7; 10 positions agree with TRBD1. This CDR3 contains 14 residues. V lost 6 bases to trimming and J lost 2 bases; unmatched junction nucleotides: 4. Per germline, CDR1 KGHSH and CDR2 LQKENI. The chain's CDR3 is CASSSGTGAYEQYF. In DNA form, the CDR3 reads TGTGCCAGCTCGTCCGGGACAGGGGCCTACGAGCAGTACTTC.